Each of the 2 T cell receptor beta chains below was sequenced from the same sample in a study of blood T cell repertoires in COVID-19. The assay was immunoSEQ multiplex PCR, and TCRdb's table has in-frame clones only and misses some. This sample has under 75,000 clones; 80% to 90% occur once, and the top ten carry approximately 6%. Sequences were obtained from peripheral blood. These receptors all come from a human donor in a cohort sampled during active COVID-19.

This clone was seen more than once but under ten times. The chain recombines TRBV7-9 with TRBJ2-1; 9 bases are a match to TRBD1. V was pared by 5 bases and J by 1 base, with 9 bases of the junction left unmatched. Germline V CDR1 and CDR2: SEHNR, FQNEAQ (reference sequence). There are 17 residues in the CDR3. CDR3 in amino acids: CASSKGPGQGSYNEQFF. DNA of the CDR3: TGTGCCAGCAGCAAAGGGCCGGGACAGGGTTCCTACAATGAGCAGTTCTTC.

The rearrangement joins TRBV6-6 to TRBJ1-3; 11 positions agree with TRBD1. This CDR3 has 15 amino acids. Germline assignment: CDR1 MNHNY and CDR2 SVGAGI (reference sequence). V was pared by 11 bases and J by 0 bases, with 6 bases of the junction left unmatched. CDR3 region: CAGQGARTSGNTIYF. Here the CDR3 DNA reads TGTGCCGGACAGGGGGCTAGAACCTCTGGAAACACCATATATTTT.